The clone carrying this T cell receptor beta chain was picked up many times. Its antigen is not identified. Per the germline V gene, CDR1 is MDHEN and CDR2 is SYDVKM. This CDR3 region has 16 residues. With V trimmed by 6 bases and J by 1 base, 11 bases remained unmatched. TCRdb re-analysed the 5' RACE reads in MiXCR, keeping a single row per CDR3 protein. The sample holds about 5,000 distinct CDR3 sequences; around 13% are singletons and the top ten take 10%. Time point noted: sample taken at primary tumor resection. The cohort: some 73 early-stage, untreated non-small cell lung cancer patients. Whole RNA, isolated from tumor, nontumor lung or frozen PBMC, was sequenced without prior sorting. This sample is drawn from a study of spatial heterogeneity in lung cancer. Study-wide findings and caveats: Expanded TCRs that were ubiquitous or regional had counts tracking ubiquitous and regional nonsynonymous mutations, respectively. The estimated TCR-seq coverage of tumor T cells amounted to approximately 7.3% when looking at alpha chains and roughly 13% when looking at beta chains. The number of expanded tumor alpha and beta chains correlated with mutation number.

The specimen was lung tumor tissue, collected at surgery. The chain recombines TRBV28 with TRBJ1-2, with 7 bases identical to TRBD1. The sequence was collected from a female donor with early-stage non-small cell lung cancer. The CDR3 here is CASRPSPGTDNYGYTF. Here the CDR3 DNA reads TGTGCCAGCAGGCCCTCCCCGGGGACAGATAACTATGGCTACACCTTC.